These T cell receptor beta chains were read from a single sample in a study of T-cell reconstitution after alpha-beta-depleted transplantation in children. TCRdb independently ran MiXCR on the PCR reads; one entry per CDR3 protein. The repertoire holds 490,000 or so distinct CDR3 sequences, with 8% to 11% as singletons. Sequencing was performed on PBMCs, taken before TCRalphabeta/CD19-depleted stem cell transplant. These TCRs come from a child aged 2 to 10 with inherited bone marrow failure, due to receive a stem cell transplant. Each CDR3 is given with its conserved first and last residue. D genes are given only for firm matches. Clone size is given for some rows only: seen once, a few or many times, or a class if the clone is expanded.

size	V	D	J	length	DNA	CDR3
NA	TRBV3-1	NA	TRBJ1-1	15	TGTGCCAGCAGCCGGCATCCGACAGGCGACCCTGAAGCTTTCTTT	CASSRHPTGDPEAFF
many	TRBV29-1	TRBD2	TRBJ2-1	12	TGCAGCCCCCGACTAGCTTACAATGAGCAGTTCTTC	CSPRLAYNEQFF
few	TRBV28	NA	TRBJ2-7	15	TGTGCCAGCAGTTCCGATTGGGGGGTAATCTACGAGCAGTACTTC	CASSSDWGVIYEQYF
NA	TRBV24-1	NA	TRBJ2-3	14	TGTGCCACCAACCAAAATGAGGAGGAAGATACGCAGTATTTT	CATNQNEEEDTQYF
many	TRBV20-1	TRBD2	TRBJ2-2	16	TGCAGTGCCACTAAACTAGCGGGGTCGAACACCGGGGAGCTGTTTTTT	CSATKLAGSNTGELFF
many	TRBV24-1	TRBD1	TRBJ2-1	15	TGTGCCACCAGTGAAACCGGGACAGGAGACAATGAGCAGTTCTTC	CATSETGTGDNEQFF
NA	TRBV27	NA	TRBJ2-3	15	TGTGCCAGCAGTTTACCGGGCCGGGGGCCAGATACGCAGTATTTT	CASSLPGRGPDTQYF
many	TRBV29-1	NA	TRBJ2-5	13	TGCAGCGTTGGAGGGGGAGTAAGGGAGACCCAGTACTTC	CSVGGGVRETQYF
NA	TRBV4-1	TRBD2	TRBJ2-1	18	TGCGCCAGCAGCCAAAGAGGACTAGCGGATTTGTCCTACAATGAGCAGTTCTTC	CASSQRGLADLSYNEQFF
many	TRBV15	NA	TRBJ2-2	14	TGTGCCACCAGCAGAGATCTTCCCACCGGGGAGCTGTTTTTT	CATSRDLPTGELFF
NA	TRBV7-2	TRBD1	TRBJ1-2	13	TGTGCCAGCAGCGGACAGGGGGCGGCTGGCTACACCTTC	CASSGQGAAGYTF
many	TRBV27	NA	TRBJ1-5	12	TGTGCCAGCAGTACAGGGAGTCAGCCCCAGCATTTT	CASSTGSQPQHF
many	TRBV7-9	NA	TRBJ2-1	17	TGTGCCAGCAGTCGAGCCCTAGACAGGAGCTTCTACAATGAGCAGTTCTTC	CASSRALDRSFYNEQFF
many	TRBV12-3/TRBV12-4	NA	TRBJ2-1	12	TGTGCCAGCAGGTCTGTAGTGTATGAGCAGTTCTTC	CASRSVVYEQFF
many	TRBV12-3/TRBV12-4	NA	TRBJ2-5	13	TGTGCCAGCAGTTGGCAGGGTCGGGAGACCCAGTACTTC	CASSWQGRETQYF
many	TRBV27	NA	TRBJ2-7	15	TGTGCCAGCAGCCCCTTAACGGGAGTCTCCTACGAGCAGTACTTC	CASSPLTGVSYEQYF
many	TRBV10-2	TRBD1	TRBJ2-7	15	TGCGCCAGCAGGGCAGCATCCAGGGGGCTGAGGGAGCAGTACTTC	CASRAASRGLREQYF
many	TRBV5-1	TRBD1	TRBJ2-2	17	TGCGCCAGCAGCTTGGTCCCGGACAGGGTATCCGGCGGGGAGCTGTTTTTT	CASSLVPDRVSGGELFF
many	TRBV20-1	TRBD2	TRBJ2-1	15	TGCAGTGCTCGCCGGGGAGGGCCCACAAACAATGAGCAGTTCTTC	CSARRGGPTNNEQFF
many	TRBV7-9	NA	TRBJ1-3	16	TGTGCCAGCAGCTTACGTGGGGCCTCCTCTGGAAACACCATATATTTT	CASSLRGASSGNTIYF